What follows are 26 T cell receptor beta chains derived from one specimen sequenced in a study of T cells after yellow fever vaccination. TCRdb reanalysed the 5' RACE reads using MiXCR and keeps one entry per CDR3 protein. The repertoire has some 350,000 distinct CDR3 sequences, about 9.9% of them found once; the top ten carry around 20%. Sequences were derived from PBMCs, sampled on the day of the first yellow fever vaccination. All receptors derive from a young man who received the YFV17D yellow fever vaccine.

This rearrangement joins TRBV10-3 to TRBJ2-1; 12 bases match TRBD2. The length of the CDR3 is 15 residues. CDR1 ENHRY and CDR2 SYGVKD come from the germline V gene. With V trimmed by 2 bases and J by 8 bases, 4 bases remained unmatched. The CDR3 DNA reads TGTGCCATCAGTGAGGCCCCTAGCGGGGGGGATGAGCAGTTCTTC. As protein: CAISEAPSGGDEQFF.

This clonotype showed up just a few times. The V call is TRBV28, the J call TRBJ2-7; 10 bases are a match to TRBD1. CDR1 and CDR2 (germline): MDHEN, SYDVKM. The V and J ends lost 6 bases and 3 bases, in that order; junction bases with no gene match: 8. CDR3 size: 15 residues. In nucleotides, the CDR3 is TGTGCCAGCAGCACGACAGGGGGCGAGAGCTACGAGCAGTACGTC. Protein: CASSTTGGESYEQYV.

The genes are TRBV29-1 and TRBJ1-3, with a tentative D call TRBD1 (5 bases). Trimming left V 2 bases short and J 2 bases short, with 7 bases between. CDR3 length: 13 amino acids. Germline V gene data show CDR1 as SQVTM and CDR2 as ANQGSEA. CDR3 region: CSVEKGAGNTIYF. In DNA, the CDR3 is TGCAGCGTTGAAAAAGGGGCTGGAAACACCATATATTTT. The full variable domain, completed using reference TRBV29-1 and TRBJ1-3, is SAVISQKPSRDICQRGTSLTIQCQVDSQVTMMFWYRQQPGQSLTLIATANQGSEATYESGFVIDKFPISRPNLTFSTLTVSNMSPEDSSIYLCSVEKGAGNTIYFGEGSWLTVV.

The sample holds many counts of this clonotype. The rearrangement uses TRBV7-2 and TRBJ2-1; 10 bases align to TRBD2. The CDR3 is made up of 16 amino acids. J lost 2 bases, V lost 5 bases, and 6 bases had no gene match. Germline CDR1 is SGHTA and CDR2 is FQGNSA. The CDR3 DNA sequence: TGTGCCAGCAGCACCAGGACTAGCGGAGCCTACAATGAGCAGTTCTTC. Encoded protein: CASSTRTSGAYNEQFF.

The chain uses TRBV5-1 and TRBJ2-2, with 10 bases identical to TRBD1. V gave up 5 bases and J gave up 5 bases; unmatched junction bases: 9. Germline-derived CDR1 and CDR2 are SGHRS and YFSETQ. The CDR3 runs to 16 residues. CDR3: CASSFWGQGPTGELFF. The CDR3 DNA follows: TGCGCCAGCAGTTTTTGGGGACAGGGGCCTACCGGGGAGCTGTTTTTT.

There are many counts of this clonotype. The rearrangement joins TRBV7-8 to TRBJ1-6, with D possibly being TRBD1 (5 bases). The length of the CDR3 is 16 residues. Germline V gives CDR1 SGHVS, CDR2 FQNEAQ. With 3 bases removed from V and 7 bases from J, the gap between germline ends came to 16 bases. CDR3 protein: CASSFDQGVSNSPLHF. CDR3 nucleotides: TGTGCCAGCAGCTTCGATCAAGGGGTATCGAATTCACCCCTCCACTTT.

This clonotype showed up many times. The chain carries TRBV5-1 and TRBJ1-4; D is undetermined. Trimming shortened V by 0 bases and J by 11 bases, and 14 bases separated the two germline ends. The length of the CDR3 is 14 residues. The germline V gene encodes CDR1 SGHRS and CDR2 YFSETQ. The CDR3 loop is CASSLDGDAAKLFF. The CDR3, as DNA: TGCGCCAGCAGCTTGGATGGCGATGCGGCCAAACTGTTTTTT. Complete variable domain (other parts from reference TRBV5-1 and TRBJ1-4): KAGVTQTPRYLIKTRGQQVTLSCSPISGHRSVSWYQQTPGQGLQFLFEYFSETQRNKGNFPGRFSGRQFSNSRSEMNVSTLELGDSALYLCASSLDGDAAKLFFGSGTQLSVL.

This clonotype was seen ten or more times. This chain links TRBV29-1 with TRBJ1-2; TRBD1 matches at 7 bases. Germline V gene lookup returns CDR1 SQVTM and CDR2 ANQGSEA. The CDR3 is 11 residues long. After removal of 7 bases from V and 3 bases from J, the junction contained 2 bases not matched to a gene. The CDR3 nucleotides read TGCAGCGAAGGGGGCGACTATGGCTACACCTTC. It encodes CSEGGDYGYTF.

V and J are TRBV9 and TRBJ2-3, with a tentative D call TRBD2 (6 bases). The CDR3 consists of 17 residues. CDR1 and CDR2 (germline): SGDLS, YYNGEE. The germline V and J ends were trimmed by 3 bases and 4 bases, with 21 bases remaining between them. The CDR3 region is CASSDRDSLMGPDTQYF. The CDR3 nucleotides read TGTGCCAGCAGCGACCGGGACTCCCTGATGGGCCCAGATACGCAGTATTTT.

The J gene is TRBJ2-3, the V gene TRBV9; D is possibly TRBD2 (5 bases). V lost 3 bases and J lost 6, with 14 bases in between. CDR3 length: 14 residues. CDR1 is SGDLS and CDR2 is YYNGEE in the germline V gene. The CDR3 coding sequence is TGTGCCAGCAGCGCCGAGGGTGAGACGGATACGCAGTATTTT. Translating gives CASSAEGETDTQYF. Full variable domain (rest looked up from reference TRBV9 and TRBJ2-3): DSGVTQTPKHLITATGQRVTLRCSPRSGDLSVYWYQQSLDQGLQFLIQYYNGEERAKGNILERFSAQQFPDLHSELNLSSLELGDSALYFCASSAEGETDTQYFGPGTRLTVL.

Many counts were recorded for this clonotype. This rearrangement joins TRBV20-1 to TRBJ1-5; no clear D. The V gene lost 0 bases and the J gene lost 4 bases, with 10 bases spanning the gap. Germline values: CDR1 DFQATT, CDR2 SNEGSKA (reference sequence). This CDR3 contains 14 residues. This CDR3 is CSARDLPGNQPQHF. The CDR3, as DNA: TGCAGTGCTAGAGATTTGCCGGGTAATCAGCCCCAGCATTTT.

The chain carries TRBV6-1 and TRBJ1-5; 7 bases align to TRBD1. The CDR3 runs to 14 residues. Germline CDR1 MNHNS, CDR2 SASEGT. J gave up 7 bases and V 7 bases, and 10 bases lay outside the gene matches. The CDR3 is CASTAGGRGQPQHF. CDR3 nucleotide sequence: TGTGCCAGCACCGCAGGGGGAAGAGGCCAGCCCCAGCATTTT.

This clonotype came up a few times. This chain joins TRBV4-1 and TRBJ1-6; the D is unclear. Between the trimmed V and J ends, which lost 6 bases and 6 bases, there was a span of 9 bases. Germline assignment: CDR1 MGHRA and CDR2 YSYEKL. The CDR3 is 13 amino acids. CDR3 loop: CASRRSLNSPLHF. The CDR3 DNA sequence: TGCGCCAGCAGGAGAAGCCTTAATTCACCCCTCCACTTT.

The chain has TRBV7-2 and TRBJ1-4, with no clear D. The CDR3 has 16 amino acids. The germline V and J ends were trimmed by 0 bases and 8 bases, with 16 bases remaining between them. CDR1 SGHTA and CDR2 FQGNSA come from the germline V gene. This chain's CDR3 is CASSLAMSRASEKLFF. As DNA, the CDR3 is TGTGCCAGCAGCTTAGCCATGAGCCGGGCGAGCGAAAAACTGTTTTTT.

This clonotype was counted a few times. The gene calls are TRBV7-8 and TRBJ2-5; D could derive from TRBD1 or TRBD2 (6 bases each). Germline V CDR1 and CDR2: SGHVS, FQNEAQ. The V gene lost 5 bases and the J gene lost 5 bases, with 18 bases spanning the gap. The CDR3 consists of 15 residues. The CDR3 sequence: CASSKGGGEVETQYF. CDR3 DNA: TGTGCCAGCAGCAAGGGGGGCGGGGAGGTGGAGACCCAGTACTTC.

The V call is TRBV10-3, the J call TRBJ1-2, with D tentatively TRBD1 (5 bases). CDR1 ENHRY and CDR2 SYGVKD come from the germline V gene. V lost 2 bases and J 4 bases, leaving 11 bases between the germline ends. The CDR3 sequence is 14 residues long. The CDR3 coding sequence is TGTGCCATCAGTGAGCAGGGCCGCCTCTATGGCTACACCTTC. Amino acids: CAISEQGRLYGYTF.

Only a few counts were recorded for this clonotype. The chain joins TRBV7-6 to TRBJ2-5; D is possibly TRBD2 (5 bases). Trimming removed 7 bases at V and 4 bases at J, with 13 bases between. Germline V gene data show CDR1 as SGHVS and CDR2 as FNYEAQ. The CDR3 spans 13 residues. The CDR3 nucleotides are TGTGCCAGCACTTCGTGGAGCGGAGAGACCCAGTACTTC. As protein: CASTSWSGETQYF.

The V and J genes are TRBV7-9 and TRBJ1-2; the match to TRBD1 covers 8 bases. Losses at the gene ends were 5 bases for V and 2 bases for J; bases not matched to a gene: 4. There are 14 residues in the CDR3. Germline CDR1 SEHNR, CDR2 FQNEAQ (reference sequence). CDR3 DNA sequence: TGTGCCAGCAGCGATACAGGGGGAAACTATGGCTACACCTTC. This translates into CASSDTGGNYGYTF.

The chain links TRBV10-3 to TRBJ2-7, with 11 bases fitting TRBD1. Losses at the gene ends were 3 bases for V and 7 bases for J; bases not matched to a gene: 8. Germline loops: CDR1 ENHRY, CDR2 SYGVKD. There are 15 residues in the CDR3. CDR3 amino acids: CAISDLGQGAREQYF. The CDR3 DNA reads as TGTGCCATCAGTGATTTAGGACAGGGGGCGAGGGAGCAGTACTTC.

The V gene is TRBV11-2, the J gene TRBJ2-5; 11 bases align to TRBD2. The V gene end was trimmed by 2 bases and the J gene end by 4 bases; junction bases not matched to a gene: 6. Germline V gives CDR1 SGHAT, CDR2 FQNNGV. This CDR3 spans 16 amino acids. In DNA form, the CDR3 reads TGTGCCAGCAGCTTATCGAGTCTAGCGGGGGGAGAGACCCAGTACTTC. Translation: CASSLSSLAGGETQYF.

This clonotype was observed at least ten times. The rearrangement uses TRBV7-2 and TRBJ2-7, with no clear D. Trimming pared 7 bases from V and 0 bases from J, leaving 13 bases between. The germline V gene encodes CDR1 SGHTA and CDR2 FQGNSA. The CDR3 runs to 14 residues. CDR3 sequence (DNA): TGTGCCAGCACCAGGAACTCCTACTCCTACGAGCAGTACTTC. Amino acids: CASTRNSYSYEQYF.

The DNA of the CDR3 is TGTGCCAGCAGCCGCAGCCGGGACACAGCTGAAGCTTTCTTT. Protein sequence: CASSRSRDTAEAFF. This chain joins TRBV11-1 and TRBJ1-1, with D tentatively TRBD1 (6 bases). V was clipped by 5 bases and J by 6 bases, with 16 bases between them. CDR1 SGHAT and CDR2 FQDESV come from the germline V gene (reference sequence). The length of the CDR3 is 14 residues.

This clonotype was counted between two and nine times. The chain combines TRBV28 with TRBJ1-5; D uncertain. CDR1 and CDR2 (germline): MDHEN, SYDVKM. V dropped 5 bases and J dropped 6 bases, with 11 bases sitting between them. The CDR3 sequence is 13 residues long. The CDR3 DNA reads as TGTGCCAGCAGTGCGGGCCTCTTTCAGCCCCAGCATTTT. As protein: CASSAGLFQPQHF.

This clonotype was detected a few times. The rearrangement joins TRBV10-2 to TRBJ1-3; D is unclear. V lost 2 bases, J lost 3 bases, and 2 bases lay in between. Germline CDR1 is WSHSY and CDR2 is SAAADI. The length of the CDR3 is 12 residues. The CDR3 nucleotides are TGCGCCAGCAGTGAGAATGGAAACACCATATATTTT. This gives the protein CASSENGNTIYF.

In its sample, this clonotype was seen a few times. This chain joins TRBV7-9 and TRBJ2-1; D may correspond to TRBD1 or TRBD2 (5 bases each). Trimming pared 5 bases from V and 9 bases from J, leaving 20 bases between. In germline, CDR1 is SEHNR, CDR2 FQNEAQ (reference sequence). The CDR3 loop spans 15 amino acids. The CDR3 coding sequence is TGTGCCAGCAGCCCCACCGGGACGGGGCTAGGTGAGCAGTTCTTC. It specifies CASSPTGTGLGEQFF.

This chain uses TRBV5-4 with TRBJ2-1; D remains unclear. The CDR3 runs 15 residues. Germline V gene lookup returns CDR1 SGHNT and CDR2 YYREEE (reference sequence). Trimming removed 1 base from V and 1 base from J, with 9 bases in between. Written as DNA, the CDR3 is TGTGCCAGCAGCTTGCCAGCGAGGTCCTACAATGAGCAGTTCTTC. Translation gives CASSLPARSYNEQFF.